These 3 T cell receptor beta chains share one sample of origin, sequenced in a study of T cells in Graves' hyperthyroidism and ophthalmopathy. TCR beta CDR3 region amplification was performed from RNA transcripts. The HTBI primer set served for first-round RT-PCR of the TCR CDR3. TCRdb analysed the multiplex PCR reads with MiXCR anew, one entry per CDR3 protein. Of about 210,000 distinct CDR3 sequences in the sample, about 17% were seen once. The specimen sequenced was blood. Source of these receptors: a man aged 40-49 years with Graves' hyperthyroidism.

The sample holds many counts of this clonotype. V is TRBV24-1 and J is TRBJ1-5; no definite D call. CDR3 size: 14 residues. CDR1 and CDR2 (germline): KGHDR, SFDVKD. V lost 2 bases to trimming and J lost 5 bases, with 9 bases between them. CDR3 residues: CATSDYSGYQPQHF. CDR3 DNA: TGTGCCACCAGTGATTATTCGGGATATCAGCCCCAGCATTTT.

The V gene is TRBV6-1, the J gene TRBJ2-1; TRBD2 aligns across 8 bases. V lost 8 bases to trimming and J lost 6 bases; unmatched junction nucleotides: 15. The CDR3 has 16 amino acids. Germline V gene sequence: CDR1 MNHNS, CDR2 SASEGT. The DNA of the CDR3 is TGTGCCAGCCCGGGGGGGGGGGGGGGGGGGTTCAATGAGCAGTTCTTC. This codes for CASPGGGGGGFNEQFF.

This clonotype occurred many times. The V call is TRBV5-1, the J call TRBJ1-2; possible D gene TRBD1, 5 bases. Germline-derived CDR1 and CDR2 are SGHRS and YFSETQ. Trimming took off 0 bases at V and 6 bases at J, with 6 bases between the two ends. There are 12 residues in the CDR3. The CDR3 sequence is CASSLEGDGYTF. CDR3 sequence (DNA): TGCGCCAGCAGCTTGGAAGGGGATGGCTACACCTTC.